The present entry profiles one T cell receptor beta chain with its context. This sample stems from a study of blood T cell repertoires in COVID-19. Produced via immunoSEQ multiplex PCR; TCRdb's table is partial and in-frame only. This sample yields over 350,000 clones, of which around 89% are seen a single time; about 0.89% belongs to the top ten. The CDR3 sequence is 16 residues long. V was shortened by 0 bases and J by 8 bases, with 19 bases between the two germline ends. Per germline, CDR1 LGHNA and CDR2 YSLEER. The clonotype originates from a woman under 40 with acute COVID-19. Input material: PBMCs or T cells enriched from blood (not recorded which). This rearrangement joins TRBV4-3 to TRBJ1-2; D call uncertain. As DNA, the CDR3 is TGCGCCAGCAGCCAAGATGGTGGCAGGCCATGGGAGGGCTACACCTTC. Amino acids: CASSQDGGRPWEGYTF.